This T cell receptor (beta chain) emerged from a study of blood T cells in healthy people across ages. No fewer than 6 micrograms of total RNA were isolated from every sample. V gave up 4 bases and J gave up 3 bases, with 14 bases separating them. This CDR3 comprises 15 residues. In germline, CDR1 is SGHRS, CDR2 YFSETQ. On this clonotype itself: Its target is unknown.

Findings of the study overall: Samples with more naive T cells showed higher observed beta diversity.

Then a second PCR, running roughly 7 to 11 cycles, was carried out with a sample-barcoded 5' primer and a J-beta primer mix. Every cDNA molecule bore a tag from a template-switch adaptor containing 12 random nucleotides. There were at least 2.5 million CDR3-containing paired-end reads obtained from each sample. In TCRdb, the 5' RACE reads were re-called with MiXCR into one record per CDR3 protein. The sample records 550,000 to 750,000 distinct CDR3 sequences, around 21% being singletons. The TCR comes from a man between 65 and 85 years old in good health. This chain uses TRBV5-1 with TRBJ2-4; the D is unclear. Input material: blood. CDR3 amino acids: CASSLESSGKNIQYF. CDR3 sequence (DNA): TGCGCCAGCAGCCTGGAAAGTTCGGGCAAAAACATTCAGTACTTC.